Below are 12 T cell receptor beta chains sequenced from a single sample in a study of blood T cell repertoires in COVID-19. Here immunoSEQ multiplex PCR was the method, and the copy in TCRdb shows in-frame clones only, minus some. Among some 50,000 clones listed, 88% were seen once. Sequencing input: peripheral blood. The receptors come from a human donor in a cohort sampled during active COVID-19.

This rearrangement joins TRBV12-3 or TRBV12-4 to TRBJ2-5; TRBD1 is a possible D gene (5 bases). The ends were cut back, 6 bases at V and 7 bases at J, with 15 bases in the middle. The CDR3 runs 13 residues. CDR3 in amino acids: CASRSQGPGTQYF. In DNA form, the CDR3 reads TGTGCCAGCAGATCTCAGGGTCCTGGGACCCAGTACTTC.

The V call is TRBV12-3 or TRBV12-4, the J call TRBJ2-7, with D perhaps matching TRBD2 (5 bases). The CDR3 is 12 residues long. The germline V and J ends were trimmed by 6 bases and 5 bases, with 11 bases remaining between them. The CDR3 nucleotides are TGTGCCAGCAGAGGGAGTTCGAACGAGCAGTACTTC. Translating it yields CASRGSSNEQYF.

CDR3 nucleotides: TGTGCCATCAGTGAGTCGAGGCCTGCAGAAGAGACCCAGTACTTC. Residues: CAISESRPAEETQYF. V is TRBV10-3 and J is TRBJ2-5; no definite D call. The CDR3 totals 15 residues. The germline V gene has CDR1 ENHRY and CDR2 SYGVKD. V lost 0 bases and J 3 bases, leaving 11 bases between the germline ends.

V gene TRBV5-1 combines with J gene TRBJ2-5; a possible D gene is TRBD2 (6 bases). CDR3 length: 15 amino acids. V lost 0 bases and J lost 1, with 10 bases in between. Germline values: CDR1 SGHRS, CDR2 YFSETQ. The DNA of the CDR3 is TGCGCCAGCAGCTTGGATCCGGGGGTCCAAGAGACCCAGTACTTC. Protein: CASSLDPGVQETQYF.

This chain uses TRBV30 with TRBJ2-1; 9 bases line up with TRBD2. J gave up 8 bases and V 1 base, and 9 bases lay outside the gene matches. The CDR3 sequence is 15 residues long. The germline V gene encodes CDR1 GTSNPN and CDR2 SVGIG (reference sequence). The CDR3 here is CAWSGPAGGGDEQFF. Written as DNA, the CDR3 is TGTGCCTGGAGTGGCCCAGCGGGAGGAGGAGATGAGCAGTTCTTC.

The CDR3 region is CASSQDGAHTEAFF. Here the CDR3 DNA reads TGCGCCAGCAGCCAAGATGGGGCGCACACTGAAGCTTTCTTT. The chain joins TRBV4-3 to TRBJ1-1; D is possibly TRBD1 (5 bases). Germline CDR1 reads LGHNA; CDR2 reads YSLEER. The length of the CDR3 is 14 residues. V lost 0 bases and J 3 bases, leaving 8 bases between the germline ends.

The chain carries TRBV7-8 and TRBJ1-2, with D maybe TRBD1 (5 bases). The CDR3 extends over 15 amino acids. V was pared by 5 bases and J by 0 bases, with 13 bases between. CDR1 and CDR2 (germline): SGHVS, FQNEAQ. CDR3 residues: CASSHLRAANYGYTF. The DNA of the CDR3 is TGTGCCAGCAGCCACCTCAGGGCGGCTAACTATGGCTACACCTTC.

This chain uses TRBV5-1 with TRBJ2-5; 7 nucleotides match TRBD2. The CDR3 contains 15 residues. The V gene's germline CDR1 is SGHRS and CDR2 YFSETQ. With 1 base clipped from V and 1 base from J, the junction kept 4 bases outside the gene matches. The CDR3 here is CASSLRSSGQETQYF. CDR3 bases: TGCGCCAGCAGCTTGAGGTCTAGCGGCCAAGAGACCCAGTACTTC. Supplemented by reference TRBV5-1 and TRBJ2-5, the full variable domain reads KAGVTQTPRYLIKTRGQQVTLSCSPISGHRSVSWYQQTPGQGLQFLFEYFSETQRNKGNFPGRFSGRQFSNSRSEMNVSTLELGDSALYLCASSLRSSGQETQYFGPGTRLLVL.

This rearrangement joins TRBV30 to TRBJ2-7; 10 nucleotides line up with TRBD1. Germline V gene sequence: CDR1 GTSNPN, CDR2 SVGIG (reference sequence). V lost 4 bases to trimming and J lost 7 bases; unmatched junction nucleotides: 7. The CDR3 is 13 residues long. The CDR3 protein is CAWTRQGAREQYF. The CDR3 bases are TGTGCCTGGACCAGACAGGGGGCGAGGGAGCAGTACTTC. Looking up the rest from reference TRBV30 and TRBJ2-7 gives the full variable domain: SQTIHQWPATLVQPVGSPLSLECTVEGTSNPNLYWYRQAAGRGLQLLFYSVGIGQISSEVPQNLSASRPQDRQFILSSKKLLLSDSGFYLCAWTRQGAREQYFGPGTRLTVT.

The rearrangement links TRBV19 to TRBJ1-5; D might be TRBD1 (5 bases). The CDR3 is 16 residues long. The V and J ends lost 3 bases and 7 bases respectively, with 19 bases between them. Germline loops: CDR1 LNHDA, CDR2 SQIVND (reference sequence). The CDR3 nucleotides are TGTGCCAGTAGTATGCGGGGGGTCGGAATCAGGCAGCCCCAGCATTTT. It translates to CASSMRGVGIRQPQHF.

This chain links TRBV9 with TRBJ2-1; the match to TRBD2 covers 9 bases. The V gene's germline CDR1 is SGDLS and CDR2 YYNGEE. V shed 4 bases and J 5 bases; nucleotides not matched to a gene: 4. The CDR3 runs to 14 residues. The CDR3 loop is CASSTGLAHNEQFF. The DNA of the CDR3 is TGTGCCAGCAGCACGGGACTAGCCCACAATGAGCAGTTCTTC.

A note on this clone: In the same sample, other DNA sequences code for this CDR3. The gene calls are TRBV7-2 and TRBJ1-5; no clear D. The germline V gene has CDR1 SGHTA and CDR2 FQGNSA. The length of the CDR3 is 14 residues. Trimming took off 2 bases at V and 4 bases at J, with 9 bases between the two ends. The CDR3 is CASSLTGFNQPQHF. CDR3 sequence (DNA): TGTGCCAGCAGCTTAACGGGATTTAATCAGCCCCAGCATTTT.